These 24 T cell receptor beta chains were sequenced from one sample in a study of T cell repertoires in cytomegalovirus infection. TCRdb itself ran the reads through MiXCR, one entry per CDR3 protein. The table records 200,000 to 300,000 distinct CDR3 sequences, approximately 8.3% of them present only once. The sequenced sample was PBMCs. These receptors were taken from a human donor in good health (CMV status not recorded). Some clones in this sample may be carry-over from other donors' samples.

This clonotype was counted at least ten times. The chain joins TRBV7-2 to TRBJ1-1; weak D call: TRBD1 (6 bases). The CDR3 is 13 amino acids. V lost 5 bases to trimming and J lost 5 bases, with 12 bases between them. Germline CDR1 and CDR2: SGHTA and FQGNSA. The CDR3 reads CASSRNRVTEAFF. The DNA for the CDR3 is TGTGCCAGCAGCCGAAACAGGGTTACTGAAGCTTTCTTT.

Notes on this clonotype: A much bigger clone sits one base away, suggesting this may be a read error. This chain links TRBV19 with TRBJ2-2, with TRBD2 identical over 7 bases. There are 19 residues in the CDR3. Germline assignment: CDR1 LNHDA and CDR2 SQIVND (reference sequence). CDR3 in DNA: TGTGCCAGTACTCCTAGGGGCGGGAGTAGGCGGGGTCGCACCGGGGAGCTGTCTTTT. Translated: CASTPRGGSRRGRTGELSF.

This clonotype was picked up many times. The chain carries TRBV12-5 and TRBJ1-1; possible D gene TRBD1, 5 bases. CDR3 size: 16 residues. CDR1 LGHNT and CDR2 FRNRAP come from the germline V gene. V gave up 4 bases and J gave up 0 bases, with 15 bases separating them. Written as DNA, the CDR3 is TGTGCTAGTGGTTCCCCTCCCGGGACCTTGAACACTGAAGCTTTCTTT. The encoded protein is CASGSPPGTLNTEAFF.

The chain couples TRBV6-5 to TRBJ2-7; perhaps D is TRBD1 or TRBD2 (6 bases each). Germline values: CDR1 MNHEY, CDR2 SVGAGI. The CDR3 length is 15 residues. Trimming pared 6 bases from V and 2 bases from J, leaving 17 bases between. CDR3 amino acids: CASRPHGGPTYEQYF. DNA of the CDR3: TGTGCCAGCAGACCTCATGGGGGGCCGACCTACGAGCAGTACTTC.

This clonotype was observed a handful of times. The rearrangement joins TRBV5-6 to TRBJ1-5, with 7 positions matching TRBD1. V lost 3 bases to trimming and J lost 3 bases; unmatched junction nucleotides: 3. Per germline, CDR1 SGHDT and CDR2 YYEEEE. The CDR3 contains 14 residues. CDR3 region: CASSSGTDNQPQHF. The DNA of the CDR3 is TGTGCCAGCAGCTCGGGGACAGACAATCAGCCCCAGCATTTT.

At least ten counts were recorded for this clonotype. The chain couples TRBV7-2 to TRBJ2-5; D gene uncertain. V was trimmed by 4 bases and J by 2 bases, leaving 17 bases between them. This CDR3 comprises 16 residues. Germline CDR1 SGHTA, CDR2 FQGNSA. This CDR3 is CASSYAGMGRQETQYF. Here the CDR3 DNA reads TGTGCCAGCAGCTACGCCGGAATGGGCAGGCAAGAGACCCAGTACTTC.

The rearrangement uses TRBV3-1 and TRBJ2-7; 12 bases agree with TRBD1. The germline V gene has CDR1 LGHDT and CDR2 YNNKEL (reference sequence). V shed 5 bases, J shed 7 bases, and the junction held 15 bases outside the gene matches. The CDR3 is 17 amino acids. The CDR3 protein is CASSSGFPGQGAREQYF. CDR3 DNA: TGTGCCAGCAGCAGTGGGTTCCCGGGACAGGGGGCAAGGGAGCAGTACTTC.

This chain links TRBV18 with TRBJ2-7; no firm D call. This CDR3 has 13 residues. Per the germline V gene, CDR1 is KGHSH and CDR2 is LQKENI. Trimming left V 3 bases short and J 3 bases short, with 9 bases between. The CDR3 loop is CASSPFLNYEQYF. The CDR3, as DNA: TGTGCCAGCTCACCGTTTCTGAACTACGAGCAGTACTTC.

This clonotype was seen repeatedly, ten times or more. CDR3 sequence: CSVFSGATEAFF. Written as DNA, the CDR3 is TGCAGCGTCTTTTCAGGGGCCACTGAAGCTTTCTTT. The chain recombines TRBV29-1 with TRBJ1-1, with TRBD1 as a possible D gene (6 bases). The CDR3 is made up of 12 amino acids. Germline V gives CDR1 SQVTM, CDR2 ANQGSEA. V was cut by 6 bases and J by 4 bases, with 12 bases left in between. The full variable domain, its missing parts supplied by reference TRBV29-1 and TRBJ1-1, is SAVISQKPSRDICQRGTSLTIQCQVDSQVTMMFWYRQQPGQSLTLIATANQGSEATYESGFVIDKFPISRPNLTFSTLTVSNMSPEDSSIYLCSVFSGATEAFFGQGTRLTVV.

This chain joins TRBV20-1 and TRBJ1-1, with 10 bases lining up with TRBD1. Germline V gene sequence: CDR1 DFQATT, CDR2 SNEGSKA (reference sequence). After removal of 5 bases from V and 0 bases from J, the junction contained 12 bases not matched to a gene. The CDR3 length is 17 residues. The CDR3 reads CSAARGQGIMMNTEAFF. The CDR3 DNA sequence: TGCAGTGCTGCCCGGGGACAGGGGATAATGATGAACACTGAAGCTTTCTTT.

This clonotype has a handful of counts. The chain combines TRBV6-1 with TRBJ1-1; 7 bases are a match to TRBD1. The CDR3 has 15 amino acids. J gave up 1 base and V 6 bases, and 8 bases lay outside the gene matches. CDR1 is MNHNS and CDR2 is SASEGT in the germline V gene. The CDR3 loop reads CASRYWGQQNTEAFF. The CDR3, as DNA: TGTGCCAGCAGATATTGGGGACAGCAGAACACTGAAGCTTTCTTT.

The rearrangement joins TRBV20-1 to TRBJ2-7, with 8 nucleotides matching TRBD2. Germline V CDR1 and CDR2: DFQATT, SNEGSKA (reference sequence). The CDR3 totals 13 residues. With 5 bases clipped from V and 1 base from J, the junction kept 4 bases outside the gene matches. For the CDR3, the DNA is TGCAGTGCTCGGGAGGGAGGATCCTACGAGCAGTACTTC. Its translation is CSAREGGSYEQYF.

Only a few counts were recorded for this clonotype. Written as DNA, the CDR3 is TGTGCCAGCAGCTTAAATTTGCAGGGGGCTGCTGAAGCTTTCTTT. Its protein is CASSLNLQGAAEAFF. This chain links TRBV7-9 with TRBJ1-1; 8 bases are a match to TRBD1. V lost 2 bases to trimming and J lost 6 bases; unmatched junction nucleotides: 8. Germline V gives CDR1 SEHNR, CDR2 FQNEAQ (reference sequence). The CDR3 is 15 amino acids.

This clonotype was detected ten times or more. This chain uses TRBV7-2 with TRBJ1-2, with D tentatively TRBD1 (6 bases). The germline CDR1 and CDR2 sequences are SGHTA and FQGNSA. The CDR3 covers 16 residues. Trimming shortened V by 0 bases and J by 4 bases, and 15 bases separated the two germline ends. This CDR3 reads CASSLAGGGASYGYTF. The CDR3 DNA follows: TGTGCCAGCAGCTTAGCTGGAGGGGGGGCAAGCTATGGCTACACCTTC.

The J gene is TRBJ2-2, the V gene TRBV30, with TRBD1 matching over 7 bases. V was clipped by 2 bases and J by 5 bases; unmatched bases: 11. The CDR3 runs 16 residues. Germline CDR1 is GTSNPN and CDR2 is SVGIG (reference sequence). The CDR3 reads CAWSWVDRAGTGELFF. For the CDR3, the DNA is TGTGCCTGGAGTTGGGTCGACAGGGCCGGAACCGGGGAGCTGTTTTTT.

This clonotype was counted a few times. V and J are TRBV25-1 and TRBJ1-6; the match to TRBD1 covers 8 bases. CDR1 MGHDK and CDR2 SYGVNS come from the germline V gene. This CDR3 has 13 residues. Trimming at V came to 8 bases and at J to 7 bases, leaving 4 bases not matched to a gene. The CDR3 region is CASRQGSNSPLHF. In DNA, the CDR3 is TGTGCCAGCCGACAGGGGTCGAATTCACCCCTCCACTTT. The entire variable domain, with the rest obtained from reference TRBV25-1 and TRBJ1-6, is as follows: EADIYQTPRYLVIGTGKKITLECSQTMGHDKMYWYQQDPGMELHLIHYSYGVNSTEKGDLSSESTVSRIRTEHFPLTLESARPSHTSQYLCASRQGSNSPLHFGNGTRLTVT.

The J gene is TRBJ1-1, the V gene TRBV28; perhaps TRBD1 as D (5 bases). This CDR3 has 13 residues. The V end lost 8 bases, the J end lost 5 bases, and 15 bases lay between the germline ends. Germline V gene lookup returns CDR1 MDHEN and CDR2 SYDVKM. The chain's CDR3 is CASLGLPGTEAFF. The CDR3 DNA sequence: TGTGCCAGCCTGGGACTCCCCGGAACTGAAGCTTTCTTT.

The sample holds a few counts of this clonotype. The chain carries TRBV11-3 and TRBJ2-5; D is perhaps TRBD2 (6 bases). The V gene's germline CDR1 is SGHNT and CDR2 YENEEA. The CDR3 runs to 13 residues. Trimming left V 5 bases short and J 3 bases short, with 10 bases between. CDR3 loop: CASSGGDEETQYF. The DNA for the CDR3 is TGTGCCAGCAGCGGAGGGGACGAAGAGACCCAGTACTTC.

This clonotype was counted many times. The chain couples TRBV20-1 to TRBJ1-2; no definite D call. V lost 0 bases and J lost 4, with 15 bases in between. This CDR3 has 15 residues. Per germline, CDR1 DFQATT and CDR2 SNEGSKA (reference sequence). The CDR3 nucleotides read TGCAGTGCTAGAGATCAGGATTCCTATGGCTATGGCTACACCTTC. Its protein product is CSARDQDSYGYGYTF.

This clonotype is medium-sized (0.01 to 0.1%). The CDR3 DNA is TGTGCCAGCAGCTCCCAACGTCTAGCGGGGGGGAGGAATGAGCAGTTCTTC. Encoded protein: CASSSQRLAGGRNEQFF. V is TRBV7-9 and J is TRBJ2-1, with TRBD2 identical over 12 bases. The CDR3 runs 17 residues. V shed 4 bases and J 7 bases; nucleotides not matched to a gene: 11. Germline V lookup: CDR1 SEHNR, CDR2 FQNEAQ (reference sequence).

This clonotype was observed a few times. This chain links TRBV14 with TRBJ1-2, with D unclear. The CDR3 covers 11 residues. Germline V gives CDR1 SGHDN, CDR2 FVKESK. V was pared by 2 bases and J by 3 bases, with 1 base between. The CDR3 sequence is CASSQHYGYTF. The CDR3 DNA reads TGTGCCAGCAGCCAACACTATGGCTACACCTTC.

This chain links TRBV2 with TRBJ1-4; possibly TRBD1 for D (5 bases). This CDR3 has 13 residues. Germline CDR1 is SNHLY and CDR2 is FYNNEI. With 7 bases removed from V and 7 bases from J, the gap between germline ends came to 13 bases. CDR3 sequence reads: CASTGTASEKLFF. DNA of the CDR3: TGTGCCAGCACAGGGACTGCAAGTGAAAAACTGTTTTTT.

This clonotype was observed many times. This sequence joins TRBV7-8 and TRBJ2-5; 10 nucleotides line up with TRBD1. In germline, CDR1 is SGHVS, CDR2 FQNEAQ. The V gene end was trimmed by 7 bases and the J gene end by 2 bases; junction bases not matched to a gene: 7. This CDR3 has 15 amino acids. CDR3 protein: CASKMDRGGQETQYF. The CDR3 DNA reads TGTGCCAGCAAGATGGACAGGGGGGGGCAAGAGACCCAGTACTTC. The variable domain in full, completed from reference TRBV7-8 and TRBJ2-5, reads GAGVSQSPRYKVAKRGQDVALRCDPISGHVSLFWYQQALGQGPEFLTYFQNEAQLDKSGLPSDRFFAERPEGSVSTLKIQRTQQEDSAVYLCASKMDRGGQETQYFGPGTRLLVL.

The genes are TRBV28 and TRBJ1-3; D gene uncertain. Trimming left V 7 bases short and J 0 bases short, with 13 bases between. The CDR3 runs to 15 residues. The germline gives CDR1 MDHEN, CDR2 SYDVKM. In DNA form, the CDR3 reads TGTGCCAGCATCTCCGGACGGATCTCTGGAAACACCATATATTTT. This gives the protein CASISGRISGNTIYF.